These T cell receptor beta chains were read from a single sample in a study of OX40 agonist ivuxolimab in advanced cancers. Clones were sequenced by immunoSEQ multiplex PCR, and TCRdb holds only the in-frame ones, with some missing. The table shows over 50,000 clones, with 65% to 90% occurring only once. The sequences come from CD4+ or CD8+ T cells sorted from blood, collected in a trial of the OX40 agonist ivuxolimab. The source is an adult with an advanced solid tumor such as melanoma, head and neck, liver or kidney cancer. CDR3s include the opening cysteine and the closing phenylalanine or tryptophan. The order of the fields is V gene, clone size, J gene, D gene, CDR3 DNA, CDR3 protein. A D gene is named only where the DNA matches it firmly. Clone size is shown for a subset of rows, as once, few, many or a class of expanded clone.

TRBV7-2	once	TRBJ2-7	-	TGTGCCAGCAGCTTACCGGCTGACAGACCGGGAGAGGAGCACTTC	CASSLPADRPGEEHF
TRBV7-2	-	TRBJ2-7	-	TGTGCCAGCAGCTCTCCTAAATACGAGCAGTACTTC	CASSSPKYEQYF
TRBV29-1	few	TRBJ2-1	-	TGCAGCGTTGGGCAACCTTTAAATGAGCAGTTCTTC	CSVGQPLNEQFF
TRBV7-9	-	TRBJ2-5	-	TGTGCCAGCAGCCCAGGGGAGGTTGAGACCCAGTACTTC	CASSPGEVETQYF
TRBV14	-	TRBJ1-3	-	TGTGCCAGCAGCCAAGTCCGGACCACTGGAAACACCATATATTTT	CASSQVRTTGNTIYF
TRBV7-6	few	TRBJ1-4	TRBD1	TGTGCCAGCAGCCAGGGACAGGGGGGGGAAAAACTGTTTTTT	CASSQGQGGEKLFF
TRBV21-1	-	TRBJ2-3	-	TGTGCCAACCCTCCACGCTCTAGCGGGAGGTCAGTGGATACGCAGTATTTT	CANPPRSSGRSVDTQYF
TRBV7-2	once	TRBJ2-7	-	TGTGCCAGCAGCTTAGCCATCCTACAGGGCCGCGAGCAGTACTTC	CASSLAILQGREQYF
TRBV18	-	TRBJ2-7	-	TGTGCCAGCTCACCCTCGACAAACTCCTACGAGCAGTACTTC	CASSPSTNSYEQYF
TRBV7-3	-	TRBJ2-3	TRBD2	TGTGCCAGCAGCCTCCGACTAGCGGGGGGTACAGATACGCAGTATTTT	CASSLRLAGGTDTQYF
TRBV5-1	-	TRBJ2-3	-	TGCGCCAGCAGCCTCGACTACTCCAACACAGATACGCAGTATTTT	CASSLDYSNTDTQYF
TRBV7-9	-	TRBJ2-3	-	TGTGCCAGCAGCTTATCATCGGATACGCAGTATTTT	CASSLSSDTQYF
TRBV18	-	TRBJ2-5	TRBD1	TGTGCCAGCTCACCAATAAGCACCAGGGGGAAGTACTTC	CASSPISTRGKYF
TRBV7-2	-	TRBJ2-7	-	TGTGCCAGCAGCTTAGTTGTACAGGAGCACTCCTACGAGCAGTACTTC	CASSLVVQEHSYEQYF
TRBV7-8	few	TRBJ2-7	-	TGTGCCAGCATCCTCGGGGCCGCCTTGGGGGAGCAGTACTTC	CASILGAALGEQYF
TRBV11-3	once	TRBJ2-2	-	TGTGCCAGCAGCTTAGATTCATCAGGGCGGTATACCGGGGAGCTGTTTTTT	CASSLDSSGRYTGELFF
TRBV28	-	TRBJ1-1	-	TGTGCCAGCAGGGGGGGGCCGTTCACTGAAGCTTTCTTT	CASRGGPFTEAFF
TRBV7-2	-	TRBJ1-5	-	TGTGCCAGCAGCTCACGGGGGATTACTCAGCCCCAGCATTTT	CASSSRGITQPQHF
TRBV19	-	TRBJ2-6	-	TGTGCCAGTAGTATAACAGGGAGTGGGGCCAACGTCCTGACTTTC	CASSITGSGANVLTF
TRBV7-2	-	TRBJ1-1	-	TGTGCCAGCAGCTTAGCAGGCAACACCAACACTGAAGCTTTCTTT	CASSLAGNTNTEAFF
TRBV19	-	TRBJ2-7	-	TGTGCCAGTAGTATAGCACCTTCAGGGGCCTACGAGCAGTACTTC	CASSIAPSGAYEQYF
TRBV6-6	-	TRBJ1-5	-	TGTGCCAGCAGTTACGGCAGGGGATACGATCAGCCCCAGCATTTT	CASSYGRGYDQPQHF
TRBV11-2	-	TRBJ2-1	TRBD2	TGTGCCAGCAGCCCCCGCCTAGCGGAATACAATGAGCAGTTCTTC	CASSPRLAEYNEQFF
TRBV6-1	-	TRBJ2-2	-	TGTGCCAGCACCGGAACGCAGGCGAACACCGGGGAGCTGTTTTTT	CASTGTQANTGELFF
TRBV2	few	TRBJ2-7	TRBD2	TGTGCCAGCAAGACTAGCGCCAACCTCTACGAGCAGTACTTC	CASKTSANLYEQYF